This T cell receptor (beta chain) was retrieved from a study of T-cell reconstitution after alpha-beta-depleted transplantation in children. Whole-study findings and limits: Newly made T cells mostly supplied T-cell counts and diversity one year after transplant. Some patients' high day-60 TCRbeta diversity was attributed to recipient cells surviving conditioning.

There are a few counts of this clonotype. Antigen unknown. Unique molecular identifiers were incorporated during preparation of the TCRbeta library. TCRdb called the PCR reads again in MiXCR, with one record for every CDR3 protein. The sample lists 450,000 to 700,000 distinct CDR3 sequences, roughly 27% occurring once. CDR1 SGHRS and CDR2 YFSETQ come from the germline V gene. Trimming removed 4 bases from V and 5 bases from J; junction bases left unmatched: 11. CDR3 length equals 16 residues. This clonotype was obtained from a boy less than two years old with Wiskott-Aldrich syndrome, due to receive a stem cell transplant. This specimen was PBMCs, taken before TCRalphabeta/CD19-depleted stem cell transplant. The chain combines TRBV5-1 with TRBJ2-1; 8 bases line up with TRBD1. CDR3 nucleotide sequence: TGCGCCAGCAGCCCAATTCCAGGGGGCCCTAACAATGAGCAGTTCTTC. Translated, it gives CASSPIPGGPNNEQFF.